This entry is about one TCR beta chain. The data derive from a study of T-cell memory formation after mild COVID-19. The CDR3 has 11 residues. V was cut by 0 bases and J by 5 bases, with 1 base left in between. Per the germline V gene, CDR1 is ENHRY and CDR2 is SYGVKD. From the 5' RACE reads, TCRdb called clonotypes with MiXCR, one entry per CDR3 protein. The data show about 180,000 distinct CDR3 sequences, with approximately 16% seen just once and just over 2% held by the top ten. The sample consisted of PBMCs or a T cell subset sorted from them (not recorded which). The clonotype originates from an adult woman who had mild COVID-19 (a few samples of this study predate the infection). Cell type and time point are not known. The rearrangement links TRBV10-3 to TRBJ1-2; D remains ambiguous. The CDR3 loop reads CAISESYGYTF. The CDR3 DNA sequence: TGTGCCATCAGTGAGTCTTATGGCTACACCTTC.